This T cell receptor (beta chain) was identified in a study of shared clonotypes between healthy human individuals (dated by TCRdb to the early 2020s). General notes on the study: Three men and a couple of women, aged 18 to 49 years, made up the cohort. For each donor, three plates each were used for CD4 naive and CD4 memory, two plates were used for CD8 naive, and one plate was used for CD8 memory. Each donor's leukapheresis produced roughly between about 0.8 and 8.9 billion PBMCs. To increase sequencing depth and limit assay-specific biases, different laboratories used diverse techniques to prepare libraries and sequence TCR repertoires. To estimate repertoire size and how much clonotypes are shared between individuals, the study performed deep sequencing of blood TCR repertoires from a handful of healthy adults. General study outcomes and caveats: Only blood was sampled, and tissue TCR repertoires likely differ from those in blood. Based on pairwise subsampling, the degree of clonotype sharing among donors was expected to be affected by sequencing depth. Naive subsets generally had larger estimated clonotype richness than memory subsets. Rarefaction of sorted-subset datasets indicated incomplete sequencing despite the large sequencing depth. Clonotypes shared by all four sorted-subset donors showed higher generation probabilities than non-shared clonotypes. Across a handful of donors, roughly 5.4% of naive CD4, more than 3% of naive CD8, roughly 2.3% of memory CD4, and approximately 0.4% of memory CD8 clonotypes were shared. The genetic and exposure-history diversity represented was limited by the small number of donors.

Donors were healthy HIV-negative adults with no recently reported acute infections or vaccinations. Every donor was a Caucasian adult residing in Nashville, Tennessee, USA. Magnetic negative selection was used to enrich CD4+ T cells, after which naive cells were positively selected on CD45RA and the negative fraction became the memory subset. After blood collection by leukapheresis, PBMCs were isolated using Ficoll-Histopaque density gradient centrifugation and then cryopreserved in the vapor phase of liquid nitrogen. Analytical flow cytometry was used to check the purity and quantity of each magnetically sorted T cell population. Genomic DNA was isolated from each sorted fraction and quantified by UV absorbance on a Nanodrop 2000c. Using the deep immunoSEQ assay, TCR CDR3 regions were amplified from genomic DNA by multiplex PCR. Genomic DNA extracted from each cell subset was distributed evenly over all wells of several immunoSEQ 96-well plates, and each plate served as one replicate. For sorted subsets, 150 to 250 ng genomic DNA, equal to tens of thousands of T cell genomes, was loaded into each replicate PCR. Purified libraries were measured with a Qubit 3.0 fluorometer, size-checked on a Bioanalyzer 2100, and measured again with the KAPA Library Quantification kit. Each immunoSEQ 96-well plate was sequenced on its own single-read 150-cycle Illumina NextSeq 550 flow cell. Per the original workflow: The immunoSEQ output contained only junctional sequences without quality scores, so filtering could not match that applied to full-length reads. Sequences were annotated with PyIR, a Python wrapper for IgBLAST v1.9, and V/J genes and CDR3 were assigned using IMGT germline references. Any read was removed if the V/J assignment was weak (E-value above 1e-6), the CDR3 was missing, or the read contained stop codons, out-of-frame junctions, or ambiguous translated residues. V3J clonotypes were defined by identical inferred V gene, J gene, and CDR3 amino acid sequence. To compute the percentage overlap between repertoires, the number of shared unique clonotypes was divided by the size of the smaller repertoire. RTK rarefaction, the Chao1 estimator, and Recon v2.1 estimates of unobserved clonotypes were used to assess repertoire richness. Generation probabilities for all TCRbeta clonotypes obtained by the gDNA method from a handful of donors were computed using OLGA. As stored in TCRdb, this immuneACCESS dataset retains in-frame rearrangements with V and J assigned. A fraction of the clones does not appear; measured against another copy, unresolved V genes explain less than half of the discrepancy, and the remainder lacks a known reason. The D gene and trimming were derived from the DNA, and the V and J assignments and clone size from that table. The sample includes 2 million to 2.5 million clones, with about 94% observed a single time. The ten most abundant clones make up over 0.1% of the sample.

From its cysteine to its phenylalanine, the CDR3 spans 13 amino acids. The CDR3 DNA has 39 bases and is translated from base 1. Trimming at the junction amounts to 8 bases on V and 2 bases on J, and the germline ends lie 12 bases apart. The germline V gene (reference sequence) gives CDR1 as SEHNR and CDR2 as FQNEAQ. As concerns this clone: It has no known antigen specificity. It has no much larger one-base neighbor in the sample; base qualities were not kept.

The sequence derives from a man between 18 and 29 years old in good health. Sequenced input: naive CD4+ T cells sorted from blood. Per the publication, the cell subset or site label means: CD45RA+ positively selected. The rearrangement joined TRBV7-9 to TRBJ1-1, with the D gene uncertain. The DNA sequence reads TGTGCCAGCGCGGCCATAACTAACACTGAAGCTTTCTTT. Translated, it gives CASAAITNTEAFF.